Described below is a single T cell receptor (beta chain) sequence and its context. This record belongs to a study of blood T cell repertoires in COVID-19. Study-wide context: COVID-19 samples, acute and convalescent, were from the United States, Italy and Spain. T cells, B-cell-depleted T cells, or PBMCs provided the cDNA or gDNA that served as material.

Assay used: immunoSEQ multiplex PCR; TCRdb lists only in-frame clones, some missing. The sample yields some 200,000 clones, 80% to 90% seen once. CDR1 KGHSH and CDR2 LQKENI come from the germline V gene. The CDR3 length is 14 residues. The ends lost 6 bases at V and 4 bases at J; junction bases unmatched: 9. This receptor was identified in a man between 18 and 35 years old with active or convalescent COVID-19. The chain joins TRBV18 to TRBJ2-7; 7 positions agree with TRBD2. The sequenced material came from peripheral blood. CDR3 protein: CASSPSGSFYEQYF. DNA for the CDR3: TGTGCCAGCTCGCCTAGCGGCAGTTTTTACGAGCAGTACTTC.